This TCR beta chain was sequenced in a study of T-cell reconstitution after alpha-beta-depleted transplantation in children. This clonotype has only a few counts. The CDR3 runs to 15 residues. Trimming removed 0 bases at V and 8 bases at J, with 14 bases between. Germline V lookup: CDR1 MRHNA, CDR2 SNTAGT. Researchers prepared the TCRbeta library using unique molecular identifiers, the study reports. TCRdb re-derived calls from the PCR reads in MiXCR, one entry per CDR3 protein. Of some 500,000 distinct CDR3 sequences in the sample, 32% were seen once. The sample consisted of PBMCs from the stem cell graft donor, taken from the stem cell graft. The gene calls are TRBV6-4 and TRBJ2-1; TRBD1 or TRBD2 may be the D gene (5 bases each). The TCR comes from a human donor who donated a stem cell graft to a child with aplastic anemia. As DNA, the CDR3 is TGTGCCAGCAGTGACTCAGGGGACCTCGGCCATGAGCAGTTCTTC. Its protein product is CASSDSGDLGHEQFF.